This entry concerns a single T cell receptor beta chain. This record belongs to a study of blood T cell repertoires in COVID-19. The overall study: Sources were T cells, B-cell-depleted T cells, or PBMCs; the material itself was cDNA or gDNA.

Germline assignment: CDR1 SGHAT and CDR2 FQNNGV. V lost 5 bases, J lost 7 bases, and 15 bases lay in between. This CDR3 is built from 15 residues. Original methodology: From reference gene primer amplification, estimates of nucleated cell counts were derived. Profiled with immunoSEQ multiplex PCR; TCRdb holds only in-frame clones, not every one. From that table come the V and J calls and clone size; the DNA was used to work out D and trimming. The sample yields some 40,000 clones, roughly 80% seen once. This chain connects TRBV11-2 to TRBJ1-6, with D possibly being TRBD1 (5 bases). Material for sequencing was peripheral blood. The TCR was taken from a man in his fifties or sixties in a cohort sampled during active COVID-19. The chain's CDR3 is CASSPGRAVNSPLHF. CDR3 in DNA: TGTGCCAGCAGCCCCGGCAGGGCCGTCAATTCACCCCTCCACTTT.